These 32 T cell receptor beta chains originate from one sample sequenced in a study of T cells after yellow fever vaccination. TCRdb analysed the 5' RACE reads with MiXCR anew, one entry per CDR3 protein. The sample holds about 310,000 distinct CDR3 sequences, approximately 3.8% seen once. This specimen consisted of PBMCs, obtained on the day of the yellow fever booster vaccination. Receptors were obtained from a man in his late teens or twenties who received the YFV17D yellow fever vaccine.

Ten or more counts support this clonotype. The rearrangement uses TRBV18 and TRBJ2-2, with D possibly being TRBD1 (5 bases). This CDR3 is built from 15 residues. Germline V gives CDR1 KGHSH, CDR2 LQKENI. V was pared by 6 bases and J by 3 bases, with 14 bases between. The CDR3 DNA is TGTGCCAGCTCGGCGTTTAAAGGGGACACCGGGGAGCTGTTTTTT. Protein product: CASSAFKGDTGELFF.

In this sample, this clonotype turned up many times. V is TRBV9 and J is TRBJ2-1, with 7 bases fitting TRBD1. The length of the CDR3 is 16 residues. Unmatched junction bases numbered 7, after V lost 4 bases and J lost 0 bases. CDR1 is SGDLS, CDR2 YYNGEE, per germline. The CDR3 reads CASSLSRDSSYNEQFF. The CDR3 coding sequence is TGTGCCAGCAGCTTATCGAGGGACAGCTCCTACAATGAGCAGTTCTTC.

This clonotype occurred a few times. The chain recombines TRBV24-1 with TRBJ2-3, with D perhaps TRBD2 (6 bases). The germline CDR1 and CDR2 sequences are KGHDR and SFDVKD. The CDR3 runs to 15 residues. V was trimmed by 5 bases and J by 1 base, leaving 12 bases between them. The CDR3 region is CATSVEGPRTDTQYF. The CDR3, as DNA: TGTGCCACCAGTGTGGAGGGCCCCCGCACAGATACGCAGTATTTT.

V usage is TRBV5-1 and J usage is TRBJ1-6; the match to TRBD1 covers 8 bases. V shed 7 bases and J 8 bases; nucleotides not matched to a gene: 5. From germline, CDR1 is SGHRS and CDR2 YFSETQ. There are 13 residues in the CDR3. The CDR3 nucleotides are TGCGCCAGCGGGGACAGGATTGATTCACCCCTCCACTTT. The encoded protein is CASGDRIDSPLHF.

There are a few counts of this clonotype. V and J are TRBV3-1 and TRBJ1-2; no reliable D call. V was clipped by 0 bases and J by 13 bases, with 15 bases between them. This CDR3 contains 13 residues. Per germline, CDR1 LGHDT and CDR2 YNNKEL (reference sequence). CDR3 residues: CASSQDRNVYSTF. The DNA for the CDR3 is TGTGCCAGCAGCCAAGATCGGAACGTCTATTCCACCTTC.

This clonotype was seen a handful of times. CDR3 protein: CASSPGTEIYGYTF. The CDR3 coding sequence is TGTGCCAGCAGCCCCGGGACAGAGATCTATGGCTACACCTTC. The chain recombines TRBV9 with TRBJ1-2; 7 bases fit TRBD1. V lost 4 bases and J lost 4; bases outside the gene matches: 7. Germline lookup yields CDR1 SGDLS and CDR2 YYNGEE. The CDR3 is 14 residues long.

This clonotype was recorded a few times. This rearrangement joins TRBV15 to TRBJ2-3, with D hard to call. Per the germline V gene, CDR1 is LNHNV and CDR2 is YYDKDF (reference sequence). V dropped 2 bases and J dropped 0 bases, with 6 bases sitting between them. The CDR3 runs to 14 residues. CDR3 DNA: TGTGCCACCAGCAGATCCATGAGCACAGATACGCAGTATTTT. Amino acids: CATSRSMSTDTQYF. The whole variable domain, filled in from reference TRBV15 and TRBJ2-3, reads DAMVIQNPRYQVTQFGKPVTLSCSQTLNHNVMYWYQQKSSQAPKLLFHYYDKDFNNEADTPDNFQSRRPNTSFCFLDIRSPGLGDTAMYLCATSRSMSTDTQYFGPGTRLTVL.

The chain employs TRBV14 and TRBJ2-3; D not resolved. The CDR3 totals 15 residues. The germline V gene has CDR1 SGHDN and CDR2 FVKESK. Trimming removed 2 bases at V and 5 bases at J, with 14 bases between. The CDR3 nucleotides are TGTGCCAGCAGCCAACACGCTCTGGTCGGAGATACGCAGTATTTT. It encodes CASSQHALVGDTQYF.

This clonotype was seen many times. The chain recombines TRBV20-1 with TRBJ2-5, with D perhaps matching TRBD2 (5 bases). This CDR3 is built from 12 residues. Germline CDR1 reads DFQATT; CDR2 reads SNEGSKA (reference sequence). V lost 5 bases, J lost 2 bases, and 9 bases lay in between. The CDR3, as DNA: TGCAGTGCTTGGGAGAGGCAAGAGACCCAGTACTTC. It translates to CSAWERQETQYF.

There are many counts of this clonotype. The V and J genes are TRBV7-3 and TRBJ2-2; no reliable D call. In germline, CDR1 is SGHTA, CDR2 FQGTGA. The V end was cut by 5 bases, the J end by 5 bases, with 9 bases between. The CDR3 length is 13 residues. The CDR3 protein is CASSHRATGELFF. In DNA, the CDR3 is TGTGCCAGCAGCCACCGGGCAACCGGGGAGCTGTTTTTT.

This clonotype was recorded at least ten times. The chain links TRBV7-2 to TRBJ2-7; the D gene is possibly TRBD1 (6 bases). With 5 bases removed from V and 0 bases from J, the gap between germline ends came to 11 bases. Germline loops: CDR1 SGHTA, CDR2 FQGNSA. CDR3 length equals 14 residues. CDR3 region: CASSGGPSSYEQYV. DNA of the CDR3: TGTGCCAGCAGCGGGGGCCCCAGCTCCTACGAGCAGTACGTC.

This clonotype occurred many times. V is TRBV10-2 and J is TRBJ1-6, with unresolved D. V gave up 4 bases and J gave up 5 bases, with 12 bases separating them. This CDR3 spans 15 amino acids. CDR1 is WSHSY and CDR2 is SAAADI in the germline V gene. The CDR3 region is CASSVLAPNNSPLHF. As DNA, the CDR3 is TGCGCCAGCAGTGTTCTTGCACCCAATAATTCACCCCTCCACTTT.

This clonotype was seen only a few times. The chain has TRBV11-2 and TRBJ2-1; 13 bases are shared with TRBD2. Germline V gene lookup returns CDR1 SGHAT and CDR2 FQNNGV. This CDR3 is 13 amino acids long. Unmatched junction bases numbered 2, after V lost 5 bases and J lost 10 bases. CDR3 residues: CASSAGLAGEQFF. The DNA for the CDR3 is TGTGCCAGCAGCGCGGGACTAGCGGGAGAGCAGTTCTTC.

This clonotype has more than one count but fewer than ten. The J gene is TRBJ1-5, the V gene TRBV15; TRBD1 might be the D (6 bases). CDR1 and CDR2 (germline): LNHNV, YYDKDF (reference sequence). With 1 base removed from V and 4 bases from J, the gap between germline ends came to 14 bases. This CDR3 has 16 residues. This CDR3 reads CATSRVGGARNQPQHF. The CDR3 DNA follows: TGTGCCACCAGCAGAGTCGGGGGCGCTAGGAATCAGCCCCAGCATTTT.

Many counts were recorded for this clonotype. The rearrangement links TRBV20-1 to TRBJ2-1; D uncertain. The germline V and J ends were trimmed by 3 bases and 4 bases, with 10 bases remaining between them. CDR1 is DFQATT and CDR2 is SNEGSKA in the germline V gene (reference sequence). This CDR3 contains 13 residues. CDR3 bases: TGCAGTGCTAGGACCCTAGAGTACAATGAGCAGTTCTTC. Amino acids: CSARTLEYNEQFF.

This clonotype has ten or more counts. The chain employs TRBV5-1 and TRBJ1-2; no firm D call. This CDR3 is built from 14 residues. Germline V gene lookup returns CDR1 SGHRS and CDR2 YFSETQ. Trimming stripped 0 bases from V and 4 bases from J, with 10 bases between. The CDR3 bases are TGCGCCAGCAGCTTGGACGGGAACTTCTATGGCTACACCTTC. Amino acid sequence: CASSLDGNFYGYTF.

The table lists this clonotype with many counts. The rearrangement uses TRBV7-2 and TRBJ2-1, with TRBD2 identical over 9 bases. V lost 3 bases, J lost 10 bases, and 4 bases stayed unmatched. Germline assignment: CDR1 SGHTA and CDR2 FQGNSA. CDR3 length: 13 residues. DNA for the CDR3: TGTGCCAGCAGCTTCCTACTAGCGGGCGAGCAGTTCTTC. It yields the protein CASSFLLAGEQFF.

Ten or more counts support this clonotype. The chain joins TRBV10-3 to TRBJ2-1, with D unresolved. The CDR3 runs 13 residues. From germline, CDR1 is ENHRY and CDR2 SYGVKD. Trimming stripped 2 bases from V and 7 bases from J, with 9 bases between. The CDR3 nucleotides read TGTGCCATCAGTGAGGGTAATGGGAATGAGCAGTTCTTC. Its protein is CAISEGNGNEQFF.

This clonotype was observed many times. This rearrangement joins TRBV7-2 to TRBJ2-5; 11 nucleotides line up with TRBD2. Germline loops: CDR1 SGHTA, CDR2 FQGNSA. Unmatched junction bases numbered 6, after V lost 5 bases and J lost 1 base. The CDR3 covers 16 residues. CDR3 sequence reads: CASSPRLAGTQETQYF. The DNA of the CDR3 is TGTGCCAGCAGCCCCCGACTAGCGGGGACCCAAGAGACCCAGTACTTC.

This clonotype was seen only a few times. The gene calls are TRBV27 and TRBJ2-6; no definite D call. The CDR3 contains 12 residues. The ends were cut back, 6 bases at V and 4 bases at J, with 4 bases in the middle. The germline V gene encodes CDR1 MNHEY and CDR2 SMNVEV (reference sequence). CDR3 amino acids: CASRRGANVLTF. Here the CDR3 DNA reads TGTGCCAGCAGGAGGGGGGCCAACGTCCTGACTTTC.

This clonotype was counted a few times. The rearrangement links TRBV5-1 to TRBJ1-4; D is uncertain. The V end was cut by 3 bases, the J end by 7 bases, with 13 bases between. Germline V gives CDR1 SGHRS, CDR2 YFSETQ. This CDR3 has 14 residues. CDR3 sequence: CASSSRDLGEKLFF. The CDR3 DNA reads as TGCGCCAGCAGCTCGAGGGATCTGGGTGAAAAACTGTTTTTT.

This clonotype was picked up many times. V gene TRBV28 combines with J gene TRBJ2-5; no clear D gene. The V gene's germline CDR1 is MDHEN and CDR2 SYDVKM. The length of the CDR3 is 12 residues. V shed 7 bases and J shed 5 bases, with 11 bases lying between them. CDR3: CASIGLRETQYF. The CDR3 DNA reads TGTGCCAGCATCGGGCTGAGGGAGACCCAGTACTTC.

This clonotype was found many times. J is TRBJ2-5 and V is TRBV5-8; no clear D. The V gene's germline CDR1 is SGHTS and CDR2 YDEGEE. The CDR3 spans 12 residues. V was clipped by 2 bases and J by 5 bases, with 7 bases between them. CDR3 in DNA: TGTGCCAGCAGCTTAGACTTTGAGACCCAGTACTTC. Protein product: CASSLDFETQYF.

At least ten counts were recorded for this clonotype. This rearrangement joins TRBV7-2 to TRBJ1-6, with D possibly being TRBD1 (6 bases). Trimming stripped 4 bases from V and 7 bases from J, with 17 bases between. The CDR3 totals 16 residues. Germline loops: CDR1 SGHTA, CDR2 FQGNSA. CDR3 DNA sequence: TGTGCCAGCAGCTCTGAAAAGGGGGTTCGGAATTCACCCCTCCACTTT. It yields the protein CASSSEKGVRNSPLHF.

The rearrangement joins TRBV18 to TRBJ1-6; TRBD1 is a possible D gene (5 bases). The germline gives CDR1 KGHSH, CDR2 LQKENI. CDR3 length equals 16 residues. Trimming removed 1 base from V and 4 bases from J, with 11 bases in between. The CDR3, as DNA: TGTGCCAGCTCACCACTCGGGGGGAGTTATAATTCACCCCTCCACTTT. Its translation: CASSPLGGSYNSPLHF.

This clonotype was detected a few times. DNA of the CDR3: TGCAGTGCTAGGGCACAGGGAGATCAGCCCCAGCATTTT. Protein: CSARAQGDQPQHF. This chain links TRBV20-1 with TRBJ1-5; perhaps TRBD1 as D (6 bases). Germline CDR1 DFQATT, CDR2 SNEGSKA (reference sequence). This CDR3 comprises 13 residues. V was cut by 3 bases and J by 5 bases, with 11 bases left in between.

The gene calls are TRBV7-8 and TRBJ1-5; D unresolved. Per the germline V gene, CDR1 is SGHVS and CDR2 is FQNEAQ. The CDR3 consists of 14 residues. The V end was cut by 1 base, the J end by 9 bases, with 13 bases between. CDR3: CASSLGAGLGPQHF. CDR3 bases: TGTGCCAGCAGCTTAGGGGCCGGGTTAGGGCCCCAGCATTTT.

The sample holds many counts of this clonotype. This chain joins TRBV19 and TRBJ2-2, with 10 bases fitting TRBD1. CDR3 length equals 15 residues. The germline CDR1 and CDR2 sequences are LNHDA and SQIVND (reference sequence). The J segment lost 5 bases and the V segment lost 4 bases, leaving 4 bases of the junction unmatched. The CDR3 nucleotides read TGTGCCAGTAGTAGGGACAGGGGTGAAACCGGGGAGCTGTTTTTT. It yields the protein CASSRDRGETGELFF.

There are a few counts of this clonotype. The chain employs TRBV6-5 and TRBJ2-3, with 11 bases matching TRBD2. The CDR3 has 15 residues. Germline V lookup: CDR1 MNHEY, CDR2 SVGAGI. After removal of 7 bases from V and 0 bases from J, the junction contained 3 bases not matched to a gene. CDR3: CASTRLAGSTDTQYF. The CDR3 DNA sequence: TGTGCCAGCACCCGACTAGCGGGGAGCACAGATACGCAGTATTTT.

CDR3 nucleotide sequence: TGTGCCAGCTCACCACTTTACCGGCCGGATCTCAATGAAAAACTGTTTTTT. This gives the protein CASSPLYRPDLNEKLFF. The chain is built from TRBV18 and TRBJ1-4, with unresolved D. V was trimmed by 1 base and J by 5 bases, leaving 17 bases between them. The CDR3 runs 17 residues. In germline, CDR1 is KGHSH, CDR2 LQKENI.

Only a few counts were recorded for this clonotype. The chain carries TRBV7-9 and TRBJ1-2; unclear D gene. CDR1 is SEHNR and CDR2 is FQNEAQ in the germline V gene (reference sequence). The CDR3 loop spans 14 amino acids. Deletions cut 4 bases from V and 1 base from J, with 10 bases between. The CDR3 reads CASSSVPNNYGYTF. The CDR3 nucleotides are TGTGCCAGCAGCTCTGTACCAAATAACTATGGCTACACCTTC.

The table lists this clonotype with many counts. J is TRBJ2-1 and V is TRBV18; D is uncertain. Trimming shortened V by 4 bases and J by 8 bases, and 15 bases separated the two germline ends. The CDR3 contains 14 residues. Germline CDR1 KGHSH, CDR2 LQKENI. The chain's CDR3 is CASSRRVSRDEQFF. The DNA for the CDR3 is TGTGCCAGCTCACGGCGCGTATCTCGGGATGAGCAGTTCTTC.